Following are 3 T cell receptor beta chains from one sample sequenced in a study of blood T cell repertoires in COVID-19. Produced via immunoSEQ multiplex PCR; TCRdb's table is partial and in-frame only. This table holds tens of thousands of clones, more than 65% found once. Sequenced material: peripheral blood. These receptors were taken from a human donor in a cohort sampled during active COVID-19.

The chain combines TRBV2 with TRBJ2-7, with D perhaps TRBD1 (5 bases). CDR3 length: 14 residues. With 2 bases removed from V and 3 bases from J, the gap between germline ends came to 11 bases. Germline loops: CDR1 SNHLY, CDR2 FYNNEI. The CDR3 sequence: CASSEKTAFYEQYF. For the CDR3, the DNA is TGTGCCAGCAGTGAAAAGACAGCATTCTACGAGCAGTACTTC.

The V and J genes are TRBV10-3 and TRBJ1-1; D is unresolved. Trimming removed 7 bases from V and 0 bases from J, with 9 bases in between. The germline CDR1 and CDR2 sequences are ENHRY and SYGVKD. CDR3 size: 13 residues. CDR3 region: CAIKSDMNTEAFF. The CDR3 DNA sequence: TGTGCCATCAAGTCCGACATGAACACTGAAGCTTTCTTT.

The chain employs TRBV29-1 and TRBJ1-1; 12 bases are a match to TRBD1. With 5 bases clipped from V and 1 base from J, the junction kept 14 bases outside the gene matches. The V gene's germline CDR1 is SQVTM and CDR2 ANQGSEA. CDR3 length: 18 residues. The CDR3 region is CSVKGSRDRGRRNTEAFF. In nucleotides, the CDR3 is TGCAGCGTTAAGGGGAGCCGGGACAGGGGGCGAAGGAACACTGAAGCTTTCTTT.